The 19 T cell receptor beta chains below were found in one sample sequenced in a study of T cell repertoires in cytomegalovirus infection. These receptors' targets are unknown. TCRdb reprocessed the reads with MiXCR, giving one entry per CDR3 protein. The sample shows about a million distinct CDR3 sequences, 30% to 40% of them seen only once. Sequencing was performed on cultured CD8+ T cells from PBMCs, taken from culture after CMV antigen stimulation. The source is a human donor in good health (CMV status not recorded). Some clones in this sample may be carry-over from other donors' samples.

V and J are TRBV7-9 and TRBJ2-7; TRBD1 aligns across 9 bases. J gave up 3 bases and V 5 bases, and 8 bases lay outside the gene matches. Germline V CDR1 and CDR2: SEHNR, FQNEAQ (reference sequence). This CDR3 is built from 15 residues. The CDR3 loop is CASSPPDRGIYEQYF. CDR3 in DNA: TGTGCCAGCAGCCCCCCGGACAGGGGCATCTACGAGCAGTACTTC.

The chain recombines TRBV6-1 with TRBJ1-1, with D uncertain. The V end was cut by 5 bases, the J end by 1 base, with 14 bases between. The CDR3 is 15 residues long. Germline V gene data show CDR1 as MNHNS and CDR2 as SASEGT. The DNA for the CDR3 is TGTGCCAGCAGTTCCCTTGACAAAGGGAACACTGAAGCTTTCTTT. Protein product: CASSSLDKGNTEAFF.

The rearrangement uses TRBV27 and TRBJ1-2; tentative D call: TRBD1 (6 bases). The germline gives CDR1 MNHEY, CDR2 SMNVEV (reference sequence). V lost 0 bases and J 8 bases, leaving 13 bases between the germline ends. CDR3 length: 14 residues. The CDR3 DNA reads TGTGCCAGCAGTTTATCGCGAGGGGGTAACGGCTACACCTTC. This gives the protein CASSLSRGGNGYTF.

In its sample, this clonotype was seen many times. V is TRBV4-3 and J is TRBJ1-1, with TRBD1 as a possible D gene (5 bases). Trimming removed 0 bases at V and 7 bases at J, with 18 bases between. Germline assignment: CDR1 LGHNA and CDR2 YSLEER. The CDR3 totals 16 residues. The CDR3 DNA reads as TGCGCCAGCAGCCAAGATGCGGTCTTTCAGGGAGGTGAAGCTTTCTTT. Its protein is CASSQDAVFQGGEAFF.

The chain has TRBV7-6 and TRBJ2-5, with TRBD2 identical over 8 bases. V gave up 2 bases and J gave up 1 base; unmatched junction bases: 3. Germline assignment: CDR1 SGHVS and CDR2 FNYEAQ. This CDR3 has 15 residues. CDR3 in amino acids: CASSLIGTSQETQYF. The CDR3 DNA is TGTGCCAGCAGCTTAATCGGGACTAGCCAAGAGACCCAGTACTTC.

This chain's CDR3 is CASSVVSGEQFF. For the CDR3, the DNA is TGTGCCAGCAGCGTAGTGTCAGGAGAGCAGTTCTTC. The J gene is TRBJ2-1, the V gene TRBV9; no definite D call. Germline-derived CDR1 and CDR2 are SGDLS and YYNGEE. The CDR3 has 12 amino acids. V lost 0 bases to trimming and J lost 10 bases, with 8 bases between them.

The gene calls are TRBV10-3 and TRBJ1-5, with no clear D. The CDR3 loop spans 16 amino acids. V lost 3 bases and J lost 5, with 17 bases in between. Germline loops: CDR1 ENHRY, CDR2 SYGVKD. DNA of the CDR3: TGTGCCATCAGTGAAGTCGCCCGCGAGACCCATCAGCCCCAGCATTTT. It is translated as CAISEVARETHQPQHF.

The J gene is TRBJ2-2, the V gene TRBV5-1, with TRBD2 as a possible D gene (6 bases). The V and J ends lost 4 bases and 2 bases respectively, with 12 bases between them. The CDR3 is 15 amino acids. The germline V gene encodes CDR1 SGHRS and CDR2 YFSETQ. In DNA, the CDR3 is TGCGCCAGCAGCCGCCGGGACTCAAACACCGGGGAGCTGTTTTTT. Its protein product is CASSRRDSNTGELFF.

V is TRBV12-3 or TRBV12-4 and J is TRBJ1-2; 8 bases align to TRBD1. This CDR3 is built from 14 residues. V shed 7 bases and J 2 bases; nucleotides not matched to a gene: 6. In nucleotides, the CDR3 is TGTGCCAGCACTCAGGGGGCGCGGAACTATGGCTACACCTTC. Amino acid sequence: CASTQGARNYGYTF.

This clonotype was seen only a few times. The rearrangement joins TRBV4-1 to TRBJ2-1; D is perhaps TRBD2 (5 bases). The CDR3 runs to 13 residues. V was trimmed by 2 bases and J by 10 bases, leaving 12 bases between them. CDR1 is MGHRA and CDR2 is YSYEKL in the germline V gene. Here the CDR3 DNA reads TGCGCCAGCAGCCAAATTGATCCGGGGGAGCAGTTCTTC. As protein: CASSQIDPGEQFF.

This chain links TRBV6-5 with TRBJ2-1; the match to TRBD2 covers 10 bases. Germline loops: CDR1 MNHEY, CDR2 SVGAGI. The ends lost 7 bases at V and 0 bases at J; junction bases unmatched: 6. CDR3 length: 16 amino acids. The CDR3 loop reads CASTFSGGGSYNEQFF. As DNA, the CDR3 is TGTGCCAGCACCTTCAGCGGGGGGGGCTCCTACAATGAGCAGTTCTTC.

This clonotype was seen a handful of times. CDR3 nucleotide sequence: TGTGCCAGCAGCTCGACAGGGGGGCCTCTAGCCAAAAACATTCAGTACTTC. It is translated as CASSSTGGPLAKNIQYF. The chain carries TRBV7-9 and TRBJ2-4; 9 bases map to TRBD1. V was clipped by 4 bases and J by 0 bases; unmatched bases: 7. CDR3 length: 17 amino acids. Germline V gene sequence: CDR1 SEHNR, CDR2 FQNEAQ (reference sequence).

This clonotype was counted between two and nine times. The chain joins TRBV5-4 to TRBJ1-6; 8 nucleotides line up with TRBD1. The V and J ends lost 4 bases and 8 bases, in that order; junction bases with no gene match: 8. CDR3 size: 15 residues. Germline V gene data show CDR1 as SGHNT and CDR2 as YYREEE (reference sequence). The CDR3 is CASSRAGTGDSPLHF. CDR3 bases: TGTGCCAGCAGCCGAGCGGGGACAGGAGATTCACCCCTCCACTTT.

This clonotype was seen a few times. The chain has TRBV12-3 or TRBV12-4 and TRBJ2-3, with TRBD1 matching 7 bases. The J segment lost 1 base and the V segment lost 8 bases, leaving 9 bases of the junction unmatched. The CDR3 has 15 residues. For the CDR3, the DNA is TGTGCCAGCGAGGAACAGGGGAGCGGCACAGATACGCAGTATTTT. As protein: CASEEQGSGTDTQYF.

The chain carries TRBV12-5 and TRBJ2-3; 8 bases align to TRBD1. Germline V CDR1 and CDR2: LGHNT, FRNRAP. CDR3 length equals 16 residues. V lost 3 bases, J lost 0 bases, and 5 bases stayed unmatched. The CDR3 bases are TGTGCTAGTGGTTTTGGGACAGGCCGTAGCACAGATACGCAGTATTTT. Its protein is CASGFGTGRSTDTQYF.

This clonotype was observed a few times. V is TRBV27 and J is TRBJ2-7; TRBD2 matches at 7 bases. Germline CDR1 MNHEY, CDR2 SMNVEV (reference sequence). This CDR3 has 13 residues. Trimming cost V 4 bases and J 4 bases; bases outside gene matches: 4. CDR3 DNA: TGTGCCAGCAGTTCGGGACTAACTTACGAGCAGTACTTC. Its protein product is CASSSGLTYEQYF.

In its sample, this clonotype was seen many times. The rearrangement joins TRBV6-2 or TRBV6-3 to TRBJ1-5; the D is unclear. The CDR3 totals 15 residues. With 6 bases removed from V and 0 bases from J, the gap between germline ends came to 12 bases. The germline V gene encodes CDR1 MNHEY and CDR2 SVGEGT. The CDR3 spells CASSTSIYSNQPQHF. CDR3 DNA: TGTGCCAGCAGCACGTCGATTTATAGCAATCAGCCCCAGCATTTT.

This clonotype was counted a single time. The chain links TRBV24-1 to TRBJ2-3; D unresolved. Germline V gives CDR1 KGHDR, CDR2 SFDVKD. The CDR3 length is 12 residues. Trimming pared 9 bases from V and 0 bases from J, leaving 6 bases between. The CDR3 region is CATSSSTDTQYF. The CDR3 DNA is TGTGCCACCTCGTCGAGCACAGATACGCAGTATTTT.

The table lists this clonotype with many counts. The DNA of the CDR3 is TGTGCCAGCAGTTACGGGGCAGGGACCTCCTACAATGAGCAGTTCTTC. Its protein product is CASSYGAGTSYNEQFF. This chain links TRBV6-5 with TRBJ2-1; either TRBD1 or TRBD2 may supply D (5 bases each). The CDR3 contains 16 residues. The V gene's germline CDR1 is MNHEY and CDR2 SVGAGI. V lost 2 bases to trimming and J lost 0 bases, with 11 bases between them.